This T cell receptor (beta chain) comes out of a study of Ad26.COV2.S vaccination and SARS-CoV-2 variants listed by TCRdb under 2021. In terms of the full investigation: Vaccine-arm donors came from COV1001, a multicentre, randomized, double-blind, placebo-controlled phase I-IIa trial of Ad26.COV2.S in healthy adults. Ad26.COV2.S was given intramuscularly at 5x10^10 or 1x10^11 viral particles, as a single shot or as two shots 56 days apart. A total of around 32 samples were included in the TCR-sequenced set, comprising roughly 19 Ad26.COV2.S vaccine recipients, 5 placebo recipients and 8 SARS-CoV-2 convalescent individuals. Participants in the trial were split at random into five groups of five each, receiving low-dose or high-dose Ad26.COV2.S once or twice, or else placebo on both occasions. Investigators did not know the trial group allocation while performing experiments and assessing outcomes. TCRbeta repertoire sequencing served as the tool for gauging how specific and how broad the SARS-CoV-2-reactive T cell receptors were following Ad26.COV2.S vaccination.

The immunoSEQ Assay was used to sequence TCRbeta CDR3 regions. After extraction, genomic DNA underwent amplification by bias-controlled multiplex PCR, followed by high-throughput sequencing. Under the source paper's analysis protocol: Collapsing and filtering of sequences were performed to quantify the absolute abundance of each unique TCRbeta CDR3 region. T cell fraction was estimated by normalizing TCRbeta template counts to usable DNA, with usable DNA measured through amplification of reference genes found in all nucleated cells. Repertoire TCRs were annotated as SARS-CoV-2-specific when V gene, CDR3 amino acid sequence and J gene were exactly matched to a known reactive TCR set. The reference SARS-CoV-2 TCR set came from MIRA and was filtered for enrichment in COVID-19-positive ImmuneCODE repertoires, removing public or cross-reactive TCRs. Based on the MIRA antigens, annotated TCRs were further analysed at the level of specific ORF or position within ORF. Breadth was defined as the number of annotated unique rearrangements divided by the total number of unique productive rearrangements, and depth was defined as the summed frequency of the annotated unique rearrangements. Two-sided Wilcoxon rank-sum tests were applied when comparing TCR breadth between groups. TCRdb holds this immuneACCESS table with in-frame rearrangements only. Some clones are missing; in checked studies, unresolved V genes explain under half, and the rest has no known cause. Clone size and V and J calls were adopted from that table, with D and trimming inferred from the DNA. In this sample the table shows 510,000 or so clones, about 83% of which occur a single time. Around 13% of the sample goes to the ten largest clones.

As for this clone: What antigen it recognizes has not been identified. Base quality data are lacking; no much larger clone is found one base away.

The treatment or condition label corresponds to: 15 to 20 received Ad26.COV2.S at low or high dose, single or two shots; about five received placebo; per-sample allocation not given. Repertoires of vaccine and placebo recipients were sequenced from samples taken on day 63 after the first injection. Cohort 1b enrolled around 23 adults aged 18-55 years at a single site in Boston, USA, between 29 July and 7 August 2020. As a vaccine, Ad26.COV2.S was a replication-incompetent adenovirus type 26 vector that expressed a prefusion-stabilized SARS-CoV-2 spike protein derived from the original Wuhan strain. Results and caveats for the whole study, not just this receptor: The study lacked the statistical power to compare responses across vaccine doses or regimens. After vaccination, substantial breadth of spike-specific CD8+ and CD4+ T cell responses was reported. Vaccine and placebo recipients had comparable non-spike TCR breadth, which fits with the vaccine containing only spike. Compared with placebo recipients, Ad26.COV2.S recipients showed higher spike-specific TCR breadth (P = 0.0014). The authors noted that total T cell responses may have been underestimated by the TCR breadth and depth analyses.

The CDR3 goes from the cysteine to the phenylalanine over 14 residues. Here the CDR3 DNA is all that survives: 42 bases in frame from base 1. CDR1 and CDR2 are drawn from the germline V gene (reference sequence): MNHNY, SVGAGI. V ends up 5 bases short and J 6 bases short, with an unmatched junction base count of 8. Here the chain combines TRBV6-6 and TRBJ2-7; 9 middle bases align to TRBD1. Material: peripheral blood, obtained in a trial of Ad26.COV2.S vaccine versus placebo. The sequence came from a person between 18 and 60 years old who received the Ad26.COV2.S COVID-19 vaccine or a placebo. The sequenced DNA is TGTGCCAGCAGTGGACTACAGGGGGCCGGCGAGCAGTACTTC. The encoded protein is CASSGLQGAGEQYF.